One and the same sample provided the 14 T cell receptor beta chains below, sequenced in a study of T-cell memory formation after mild COVID-19. TCRdb reanalysed the 5' RACE reads using MiXCR and keeps one entry per CDR3 protein. This table has nearly 110,000 distinct CDR3 sequences, 15% to 20% appearing once. The sample comprised PBMCs or a T cell subset sorted from them (not recorded which). All receptors come from an adult woman who had mild COVID-19 (a few samples of this study predate the infection). Cell type and time point are not known.

This clonotype has just a few counts. The chain uses TRBV15 and TRBJ1-6; D not certain. Trimming took off 4 bases at V and 5 bases at J, with 12 bases between the two ends. CDR1 LNHNV and CDR2 YYDKDF come from the germline V gene (reference sequence). The CDR3 totals 15 residues. CDR3 sequence (DNA): TGTGCCACCAGCATTGAAACCGAGGATAATTCACCCCTCCACTTT. This translates into CATSIETEDNSPLHF.

This clonotype was counted a few times. The rearrangement joins TRBV7-9 to TRBJ2-5, with D perhaps matching TRBD1 (6 bases). CDR3 length equals 14 residues. Germline CDR1 SEHNR, CDR2 FQNEAQ (reference sequence). V was trimmed by 2 bases and J by 6 bases, leaving 13 bases between them. CDR3: CASSLRTDFKTQYF. In nucleotides, the CDR3 is TGTGCCAGCAGCTTAAGGACAGATTTCAAGACCCAGTACTTC.

The rearrangement joins TRBV12-3 or TRBV12-4 to TRBJ2-7; possible D gene TRBD2, 5 bases. This CDR3 region has 14 residues. Trimming took 5 bases from V and 3 from J, leaving 14 bases between them. The CDR3 DNA follows: TGTGCCAGCAGTGACGGATCCGAGGGCTACGAGCAGTACTTC. Residues: CASSDGSEGYEQYF.

This chain links TRBV7-9 with TRBJ2-2, with a tentative D call TRBD2 (6 bases). V shed 4 bases and J shed 4 bases, with 7 bases lying between them. CDR3 length: 13 amino acids. Germline values: CDR1 SEHNR, CDR2 FQNEAQ (reference sequence). The CDR3 DNA reads TGTGCCAGCAGCTCCGGGGGCACCGGGGAGCTGTTTTTT. This sequence encodes CASSSGGTGELFF.

This clonotype was found a few times. The V gene is TRBV12-3 or TRBV12-4, the J gene TRBJ2-1, with D perhaps being TRBD1 or TRBD2 (5 bases each). The CDR3 is 12 residues long. V was shortened by 3 bases and J by 9 bases, with 9 bases between the two germline ends. CDR3 DNA: TGTGCCAGCAGTTTTCCTGGGGGTGAGCAGTTCTTC. Translated: CASSFPGGEQFF.

A few counts support this clonotype. V is TRBV5-1 and J is TRBJ2-1, with D possibly being TRBD2 (5 bases). Germline V lookup: CDR1 SGHRS, CDR2 YFSETQ. The V end was cut by 4 bases, the J end by 3 bases, with 8 bases between. The CDR3 has 13 residues. CDR3 in amino acids: CASSHRDYNEQFF. The CDR3 DNA follows: TGCGCCAGCAGCCATCGGGACTACAATGAGCAGTTCTTC.

This clonotype showed up just a few times. The genes are TRBV7-6 and TRBJ2-1, with TRBD1 matching 7 bases. The CDR3 contains 14 residues. J gave up 5 bases and V 10 bases, and 11 bases lay outside the gene matches. Per the germline V gene, CDR1 is SGHVS and CDR2 is FNYEAQ. Here the CDR3 reads CATTSDRFHNEQFF. The CDR3 DNA follows: TGTGCCACCACCTCGGACAGGTTCCACAATGAGCAGTTCTTC.

This chain joins TRBV4-2 and TRBJ2-1; D might be TRBD2 (5 bases). Trimming left V 1 base short and J 6 bases short, with 13 bases between. Germline V gene data show CDR1 as LGHNA and CDR2 as YNFKEQ. CDR3 size: 15 residues. CDR3 region: CASSQGASRTNEQFF. DNA for the CDR3: TGTGCCAGCAGCCAAGGGGCTAGCCGTACCAATGAGCAGTTCTTC.

This clonotype has a handful of counts. The chain employs TRBV7-9 and TRBJ1-4; 7 bases agree with TRBD1. Germline loops: CDR1 SEHNR, CDR2 FQNEAQ (reference sequence). The V segment lost 10 bases and the J segment 5 bases; nucleotides outside the gene matches: 10. The CDR3 consists of 14 residues. The CDR3 loop reads CATRPGQPNEKLFF. The CDR3 bases are TGTGCCACCAGACCGGGACAGCCCAATGAAAAACTGTTTTTT.

This clonotype was found a few times. This chain joins TRBV4-3 and TRBJ2-7; D may be TRBD2 (5 bases). CDR3 length: 15 amino acids. The germline V gene has CDR1 LGHNA and CDR2 YSLEER. Between the trimmed V and J ends, which lost 0 bases and 0 bases, there was a span of 9 bases. The CDR3 loop reads CASSQDLGSSYEQYF. The CDR3 DNA is TGCGCCAGCAGCCAAGATCTAGGGAGCTCCTACGAGCAGTACTTC.

This clonotype was detected only a few times. The chain is built from TRBV12-3 or TRBV12-4 and TRBJ2-2, with 9 nucleotides matching TRBD2. With V trimmed by 5 bases and J by 5 bases, 9 bases remained unmatched. CDR3 length equals 16 residues. The CDR3 DNA reads TGTGCCAGCAGTCATAGCGGGAGCGATGTGACCGGGGAGCTGTTTTTT. Encoded protein: CASSHSGSDVTGELFF.

This clonotype was detected a few times. The genes are TRBV30 and TRBJ1-1; TRBD1 matches at 9 bases. V trimming: 0 bases; J trimming: 6 bases; junction bases outside the gene matches: 2. The V gene's germline CDR1 is GTSNPN and CDR2 SVGIG (reference sequence). The CDR3 covers 13 residues. The CDR3 spells CAWSVRQGAEAFF. The CDR3, as DNA: TGTGCCTGGAGTGTACGACAGGGGGCTGAAGCTTTCTTT.

This sequence joins TRBV27 and TRBJ2-7, with D perhaps being TRBD1 or TRBD2 (5 bases each). Trimming took off 6 bases at V and 2 bases at J, with 17 bases between the two ends. Germline loops: CDR1 MNHEY, CDR2 SMNVEV (reference sequence). The CDR3 has 15 amino acids. CDR3 in amino acids: CASSVGPSYPYEQYF. CDR3 DNA sequence: TGTGCCAGCAGCGTGGGGCCTAGCTACCCCTACGAGCAGTACTTC.

The chain couples TRBV12-3 or TRBV12-4 to TRBJ2-7; TRBD1 is a possible D gene (7 bases). The CDR3 consists of 15 residues. Trimming removed 4 bases at V and 1 base at J, with 14 bases between. Here the CDR3 reads CASSSDREVSYEQYF. The CDR3 DNA reads TGTGCCAGCAGTTCTGACAGGGAGGTTTCCTACGAGCAGTACTTC.